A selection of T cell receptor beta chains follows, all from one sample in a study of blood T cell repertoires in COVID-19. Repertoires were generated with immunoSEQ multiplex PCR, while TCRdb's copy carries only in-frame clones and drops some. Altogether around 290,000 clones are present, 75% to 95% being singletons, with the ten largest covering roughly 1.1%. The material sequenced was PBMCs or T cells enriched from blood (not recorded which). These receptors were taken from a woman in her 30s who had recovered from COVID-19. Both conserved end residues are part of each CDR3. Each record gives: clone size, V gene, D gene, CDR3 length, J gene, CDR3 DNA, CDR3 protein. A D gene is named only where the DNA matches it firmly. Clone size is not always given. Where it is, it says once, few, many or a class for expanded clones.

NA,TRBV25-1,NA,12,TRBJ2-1,TGTGCCAGCGGAGCAGTCTACAATGAGCAGTTCTTC,CASGAVYNEQFF
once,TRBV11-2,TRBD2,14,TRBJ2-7,TGTGCCAGCAGCCCATTAGCGGGAACCTACGAGCAGTACTTC,CASSPLAGTYEQYF
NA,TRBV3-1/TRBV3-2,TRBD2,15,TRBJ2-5,TGTGCCAGCAGCCAACGCGCTAGCGGGCGTGAGACCCAGTACTTC,CASSQRASGRETQYF
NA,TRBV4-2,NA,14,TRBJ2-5,TGTGCCAGCAGCCAAGCAATCAGCCAAGAGACCCAGTACTTC,CASSQAISQETQYF
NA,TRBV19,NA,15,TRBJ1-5,TGTGCCAGTAGTCCCAAGCCGGGGGGCACTCAGCCCCAGCATTTT,CASSPKPGGTQPQHF
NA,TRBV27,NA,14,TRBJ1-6,TGTGCCAGCAGTTGGGGGACTGTCAATTCACCCCTCCACTTT,CASSWGTVNSPLHF
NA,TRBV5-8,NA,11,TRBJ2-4,TGTGCCAGCAGCTTGGCGCGGATTCAGTACTTC,CASSLARIQYF
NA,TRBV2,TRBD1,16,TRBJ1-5,TGTGCCAGCAGTAAAAGGACAGGCAATAGCAATCAGCCCCAGCATTTT,CASSKRTGNSNQPQHF
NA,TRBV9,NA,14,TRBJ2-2,TGTGCCAGCAGCGTACTACCGAACACCGGGGAGCTGTTTTTT,CASSVLPNTGELFF
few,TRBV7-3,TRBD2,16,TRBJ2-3,TGTGCCAGCAGTCCTCTGGGACTAGCGGGAGAAGATACGCAGTATTTT,CASSPLGLAGEDTQYF
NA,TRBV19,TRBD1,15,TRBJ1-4,TGTGCCAGTAGTACCCCCCGGGACAGTTTCGAAAAACTGTTTTTT,CASSTPRDSFEKLFF
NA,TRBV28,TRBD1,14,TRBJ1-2,TGTGCCAGCAGTAAGGGACAGGGGTCTTATGGCTACACCTTC,CASSKGQGSYGYTF
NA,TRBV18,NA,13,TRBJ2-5,TGTGCCAGCTCACCAAGAGGTGGGGAGACCCAGTACTTC,CASSPRGGETQYF
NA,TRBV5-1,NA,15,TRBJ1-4,TGCGCCAGCAGCTTGCGGGATCCAGAGGATGAAAAACTGTTTTTT,CASSLRDPEDEKLFF
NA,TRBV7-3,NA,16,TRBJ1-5,TGTGCCAGCATCCCGAAGAAAGGGGCCCCTAATCAGCCCCAGCATTTT,CASIPKKGAPNQPQHF
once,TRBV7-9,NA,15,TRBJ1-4,TGTGCCAGCAGCCCAGGACTGGGAAATAATGAAAAACTGTTTTTT,CASSPGLGNNEKLFF
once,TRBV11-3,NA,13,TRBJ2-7,TGTGCCACCACCGGTACAGAAACCTACGAGCAGTACTTC,CATTGTETYEQYF
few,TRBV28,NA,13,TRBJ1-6,TGTGCCAGCAGAAACACCAATAATTCACCCCTCCACTTT,CASRNTNNSPLHF
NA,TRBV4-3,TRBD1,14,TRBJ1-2,TGCGCCAGCAGCCAGGTACAGGGGGCACGGGGCTACACCTTC,CASSQVQGARGYTF
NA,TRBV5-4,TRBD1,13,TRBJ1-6,TGTGCCAGCAGCTTGACAGGGGATTCACCCCTCCACTTT,CASSLTGDSPLHF
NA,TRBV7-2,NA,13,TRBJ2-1,TGTGCCAGCAGCTCCTTGCTCGATATCGGGCAGTTCTTC,CASSSLLDIGQFF
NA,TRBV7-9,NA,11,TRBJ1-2,TGTGCCAGCAACGCGGGCTATGGCTACACCTTC,CASNAGYGYTF
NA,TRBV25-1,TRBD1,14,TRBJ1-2,TGTGCCAGCAGTGAATGGGTAGGGGGCCATGGCTACACCTTC,CASSEWVGGHGYTF